These T cell receptor beta chains were read from a single sample in a study of T cells after somatic rescue of genetic block. Some clones are missing from TCRdb's copy, which holds only in-frame ones; the method was immunoSEQ multiplex PCR. The sample holds about 15,000 clones, under 75% seen once. The specimen sequenced was peripheral blood mononuclear cells (PBMCs). All receptors derive from a boy between 10 and 17 years old. CDR3s include the opening cysteine and the closing phenylalanine or tryptophan. Fields, in order: V gene, J gene, D gene, clone size, CDR3 DNA, CDR3 protein. The D gene is left open where the match is weak. Rows may omit the clone size; those that give it use once, few, many or a size class.

v_gene: TRBV7-2; j_gene: TRBJ2-1; d_gene: TRBD2; abundance: .; CDR3nt: TGTGCCAGCAGCTTTACTAGCGGACAGTACAATGAGCAGTTCTTC; CDR3aa: CASSFTSGQYNEQFF
v_gene: TRBV14; j_gene: TRBJ2-7; d_gene: .; abundance: .; CDR3nt: TGTGCCAGCAGCCAAGGGGGAATCCTGAGCTACGAGCAGTACTTC; CDR3aa: CASSQGGILSYEQYF
v_gene: TRBV4-2; j_gene: TRBJ2-2; d_gene: .; abundance: few; CDR3nt: TGTGCCAGCAGCCAAGGTGTGGTGGACGGGGAGCTGTTTTTT; CDR3aa: CASSQGVVDGELFF
v_gene: TRBV28; j_gene: TRBJ1-1; d_gene: .; abundance: .; CDR3nt: TGTGCCAGCAGTTTCCCTGGGAAGGTCACTGAAGCTTTCTTT; CDR3aa: CASSFPGKVTEAFF
v_gene: TRBV7-9; j_gene: TRBJ2-6; d_gene: .; abundance: once; CDR3nt: TGTGCCAGCAGCTTAGCAGGCACTGGGGCCAACGTCCTGACTTTC; CDR3aa: CASSLAGTGANVLTF
v_gene: TRBV5-8; j_gene: TRBJ1-4; d_gene: .; abundance: .; CDR3nt: TGTGCCAGCAGCTCCTACCAGGGGATAGGTGCAACTAATGAAAAACTGTTTTTT; CDR3aa: CASSSYQGIGATNEKLFF
v_gene: TRBV28; j_gene: TRBJ1-5; d_gene: TRBD1; abundance: few; CDR3nt: TGTGCCAGCATCCCGGGGGGACAGGGGTATAATCAGCCCCAGCATTTT; CDR3aa: CASIPGGQGYNQPQHF
v_gene: TRBV25-1; j_gene: TRBJ1-4; d_gene: TRBD1; abundance: .; CDR3nt: TGTGCCAGCAGTGAATGGAACAGGGGTAATGAAAAACTGTTTTTT; CDR3aa: CASSEWNRGNEKLFF
v_gene: TRBV7-3; j_gene: TRBJ1-2; d_gene: .; abundance: .; CDR3nt: TGTGCCAGCAGCCCCCCATGGGACCGCCCTACTGGCTACACCTTC; CDR3aa: CASSPPWDRPTGYTF
v_gene: TRBV11-1; j_gene: TRBJ2-7; d_gene: .; abundance: .; CDR3nt: TGTGCCAGCAGCTTTCACAGCGAGCAGTACTTC; CDR3aa: CASSFHSEQYF
v_gene: TRBV6-5; j_gene: TRBJ1-3; d_gene: .; abundance: .; CDR3nt: TGTGCCAGCAGTTACTCGATGGCAATTTCTGGAAACACCATATATTTT; CDR3aa: CASSYSMAISGNTIYF
v_gene: TRBV5-6; j_gene: TRBJ2-3; d_gene: TRBD2; abundance: .; CDR3nt: TGTGCCAGCAGCTTTGTTCGGCGGGAGGAGGATACGCAGTATTTT; CDR3aa: CASSFVRREEDTQYF
v_gene: TRBV28; j_gene: TRBJ2-5; d_gene: .; abundance: .; CDR3nt: TGTGCCAGCAGCTTATTAGGGGACTGGACTGAAGAGACCCAGTACTTC; CDR3aa: CASSLLGDWTEETQYF
v_gene: TRBV5-5; j_gene: TRBJ2-3; d_gene: .; abundance: once; CDR3nt: TGTGCCAGCAGCTTGGAGGGGTGGAGCGGACCAACGCCCCAGTATTTT; CDR3aa: CASSLEGWSGPTPQYF
v_gene: TRBV29-1; j_gene: TRBJ2-3; d_gene: .; abundance: .; CDR3nt: TGCAGCGTTGCCTGGGGGAGCACAGATACGCAGTATTTT; CDR3aa: CSVAWGSTDTQYF
v_gene: TRBV6-8; j_gene: TRBJ2-3; d_gene: .; abundance: .; CDR3nt: TGTGCCAGCAGTTACCGACCGGGCACACCAGCGACGCAGTATTTT; CDR3aa: CASSYRPGTPATQYF
v_gene: TRBV6-1; j_gene: TRBJ2-5; d_gene: TRBD2; abundance: .; CDR3nt: TGTGCCAGCAGTGAACGGGAGGGAGGAGAGACCCAGTACTTC; CDR3aa: CASSEREGGETQYF
v_gene: TRBV7-8; j_gene: TRBJ2-2; d_gene: TRBD2; abundance: few; CDR3nt: TGTGCCAGCAGCTTAGCTCTACTGGGGGGGACCGGGGAGCTGTTTTTT; CDR3aa: CASSLALLGGTGELFF
v_gene: TRBV21-1; j_gene: TRBJ2-7; d_gene: .; abundance: few; CDR3nt: TGTGCCAGCAGCAAAGCCCACCGGGGGACAGGGGTAGAAAGCTCCTACGAGCAGTACTTC; CDR3aa: CASSKAHRGTGVESSYEQYF
v_gene: TRBV7-9; j_gene: TRBJ2-5; d_gene: .; abundance: .; CDR3nt: TGTGCCGGCAGCTTAGAGGAGACCCAGTACTTC; CDR3aa: CAGSLEETQYF
v_gene: TRBV7-3; j_gene: TRBJ2-7; d_gene: TRBD1; abundance: .; CDR3nt: TGTGCCAGCAGCCCCGGGACAGGGACCTACGAGCAGTACTTC; CDR3aa: CASSPGTGTYEQYF
v_gene: TRBV27; j_gene: TRBJ2-5; d_gene: TRBD1; abundance: .; CDR3nt: TGTGCCAGCAGTTTCAGGGGGTTAGAGACCCAGTACTTC; CDR3aa: CASSFRGLETQYF
v_gene: TRBV6-5; j_gene: TRBJ1-2; d_gene: .; abundance: .; CDR3nt: TGTGCCAGCAGTTATACTCGACAATTTAACTATGGCTACACCTTC; CDR3aa: CASSYTRQFNYGYTF
v_gene: TRBV30; j_gene: TRBJ1-1; d_gene: TRBD1; abundance: .; CDR3nt: TGTGCCTGGAGCTTGGGACAGGGGAACACTGAAGCTTTCTTT; CDR3aa: CAWSLGQGNTEAFF
v_gene: TRBV29-1; j_gene: TRBJ2-4; d_gene: TRBD2; abundance: .; CDR3nt: TGCAGCGTTGAAGGTGGGACTAGCGGGGGGGCATGGGCCAAAAACATTCAGTACTTC; CDR3aa: CSVEGGTSGGAWAKNIQYF
v_gene: TRBV7-9; j_gene: TRBJ1-6; d_gene: .; abundance: .; CDR3nt: TGTGCCAGCAGCCGGGGGCAGGGTTATCCACCCCTCCACTTT; CDR3aa: CASSRGQGYPPLHF
v_gene: TRBV7-8; j_gene: TRBJ2-1; d_gene: TRBD2; abundance: .; CDR3nt: TGTGCCAGCAGCTTAACGGGGGCTAGCGGGATAAATGAGCAGTTCTTC; CDR3aa: CASSLTGASGINEQFF
v_gene: TRBV4-2; j_gene: TRBJ2-5; d_gene: TRBD2; abundance: once; CDR3nt: TGTGCCAGCAGCCAAGATTCCCTAGCGGGGGGGTCGCCAAGGGGAGAGACCCAGTACTTC; CDR3aa: CASSQDSLAGGSPRGETQYF
v_gene: TRBV14; j_gene: TRBJ2-7; d_gene: .; abundance: many; CDR3nt: TGTGCCAGCAGCTCCGGGTCCCAAGACTACGAGCAGTACTTC; CDR3aa: CASSSGSQDYEQYF
v_gene: TRBV19; j_gene: TRBJ2-6; d_gene: TRBD1; abundance: .; CDR3nt: TGTGCCACCGGGACAGTCCCCCCTGGGGCCAACGTCCTGACTTTC; CDR3aa: CATGTVPPGANVLTF
v_gene: TRBV2; j_gene: TRBJ2-5; d_gene: .; abundance: few; CDR3nt: TGTGCCAGCAGCGGGGGTATGGAGACCCAGTACTTC; CDR3aa: CASSGGMETQYF
v_gene: TRBV7-3; j_gene: TRBJ2-7; d_gene: .; abundance: .; CDR3nt: TGTGCCAGCAGCTGGGACGTAACGGACGAGCAGTACTTC; CDR3aa: CASSWDVTDEQYF
v_gene: TRBV7-8; j_gene: TRBJ1-5; d_gene: TRBD1; abundance: .; CDR3nt: TGTGCCAGCAGCTCTCACAGGGGGCAAGTTATCAATCAGCCCCAGCATTTT; CDR3aa: CASSSHRGQVINQPQHF
v_gene: TRBV7-2; j_gene: TRBJ2-7; d_gene: TRBD2; abundance: .; CDR3nt: TGTGCCAGCAGCGCCCGGACTAGCGGTTCCTACGAGCAGTACTTC; CDR3aa: CASSARTSGSYEQYF
v_gene: TRBV21-1; j_gene: TRBJ1-1; d_gene: .; abundance: .; CDR3nt: TGTGCCAGCAGCAAAATATTATACACAATTCGCACTGAAGCTTTCTTT; CDR3aa: CASSKILYTIRTEAFF